This T cell receptor beta chain was recorded in a study of cytomegalovirus exposure and HLA in healthy donors. Primers: 60 Vbeta forward and 13 Jbeta reverse. TCRdb's copy holds only in-frame clones and misses some; the assay was immunoSEQ multiplex PCR. The sample contains around 120,000 clones, around 80% of which appear only once. The germline V gene encodes CDR1 LNHNV and CDR2 YYDKDF (reference sequence). Trimming stripped 7 bases from V and 4 bases from J, with 20 bases between. This CDR3 contains 16 residues. The sequencing sample was made of PBMCs. The J gene is TRBJ1-3, the V gene TRBV15, with D maybe TRBD1 (5 bases). The sequence came from a woman in her thirties or forties in good health and CMV-seropositive. The CDR3 DNA follows: TGTGCCACCAACACGGTGGGGCAGGGCGGAGGAAACACCATATATTTT. Translating gives CATNTVGQGGGNTIYF.